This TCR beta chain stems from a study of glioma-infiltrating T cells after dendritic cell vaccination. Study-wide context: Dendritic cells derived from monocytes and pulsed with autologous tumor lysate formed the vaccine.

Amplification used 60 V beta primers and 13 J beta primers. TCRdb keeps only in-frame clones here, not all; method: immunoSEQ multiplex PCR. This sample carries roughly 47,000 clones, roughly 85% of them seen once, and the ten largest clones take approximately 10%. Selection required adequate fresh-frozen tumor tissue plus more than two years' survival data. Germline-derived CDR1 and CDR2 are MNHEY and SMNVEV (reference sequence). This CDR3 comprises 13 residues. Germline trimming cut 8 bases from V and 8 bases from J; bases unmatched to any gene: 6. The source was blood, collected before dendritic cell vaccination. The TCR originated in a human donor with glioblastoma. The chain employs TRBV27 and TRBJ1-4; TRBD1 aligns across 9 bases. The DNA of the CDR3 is TGTGCCAGCCGACAGGGGGGACGAGAAAAACTGTTTTTT. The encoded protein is CASRQGGREKLFF.